This passage covers 2 T cell receptor beta chains from one sample sequenced in a study of blood T cell repertoires in COVID-19. Sequencing used immunoSEQ multiplex PCR; TCRdb keeps in-frame clones, though not all of them. The sample lists approximately 11,000 clones, approximately 88% seen once, with around a fifth in the top ten. Sequencing was performed on peripheral blood. All receptors derive from a woman in her sixties with active COVID-19.

The chain links TRBV5-6 to TRBJ1-4, with a weak D call TRBD1 (6 bases). Per germline, CDR1 SGHDT and CDR2 YYEEEE. The CDR3 consists of 14 residues. The V end lost 3 bases, the J end lost 8 bases, and 14 bases lay between the germline ends. The chain's CDR3 is CASSYWTVGEKLFF. CDR3 DNA sequence: TGTGCCAGCAGCTATTGGACAGTGGGGGAAAAACTGTTTTTT.

This chain links TRBV7-6 with TRBJ1-1; D call uncertain. This CDR3 has 12 amino acids. CDR1 SGHVS and CDR2 FNYEAQ come from the germline V gene. V lost 0 bases and J lost 8, with 7 bases in between. CDR3 region: CASSLALTEAFF. The CDR3 nucleotides read TGTGCCAGCAGCTTAGCGCTCACAGAAGCTTTCTTT.